The clone carrying this T cell receptor beta chain is classed as medium-sized. The antigen remains undetermined. The length of the CDR3 is 15 residues. V gave up 2 bases and J gave up 3 bases; unmatched junction bases: 6. Germline lookup yields CDR1 SGHRS and CDR2 YFSETQ. Whole-study results and caveats: Tumor memory CD4+ T cell TCR gene usage clustered with blood and lymph node memory CD4+ cells and lymph node naive CD4+ cells.

TCRdb redid the calling of the 5' RACE reads with MiXCR, one entry per CDR3 protein. This sample has fewer than 12,000 distinct CDR3 sequences; more than 15% occur once, and the top ten carry 3.5% to 4%. Cells sorted as Tregs were CD4+, CD25+ and CD127-/low. This sequence was found in a female donor with breast cancer. The chain combines TRBV5-1 with TRBJ2-3, with 7 positions matching TRBD1. The specimen sequenced was Tregs sorted from a lymph node. The CDR3 region has the DNA TGCGCCAGCAGCTTAAACGACAGGGATACAGATACGCAGTATTTT. Protein product: CASSLNDRDTDTQYF.